What follows is one T cell receptor (beta chain) and its context. Its antigen is currently unknown. The data stem from a study of shared clonotypes between healthy human individuals. Findings of the study overall: Sampling included only blood; tissue repertoires likely differ.

Germline CDR1 SQVTM, CDR2 ANQGSEA. V was clipped by 5 bases and J by 0 bases, with 9 bases between them. The CDR3 runs to 13 residues. Data came from immunoSEQ multiplex PCR; TCRdb stores just in-frame clones and leaves some out. The sample lists roughly 600,000 clones; roughly 98% were seen once. Naive CD8 cells lacked CD45RO and underwent positive selection for CCR7, leaving out terminally differentiated effector memory CD45RA+ cells. This clonotype originated in a man younger than 40 in good health. The chain joins TRBV29-1 to TRBJ2-3; tentatively, D is TRBD1 (6 bases). The sequencing input was naive CD8+ T cells sorted from blood. CDR3 sequence (DNA): TGCAGCGTTACCACAGGGAGCACAGATACGCAGTATTTT. Protein product: CSVTTGSTDTQYF.